The present entry profiles one T cell receptor (beta chain) with its context. Antigen specificity is unknown. TCRdb fed the reads into MiXCR, producing one record per CDR3 protein. The sample has around 78,000 distinct CDR3 sequences, 35% to 45% seen once. The data derive from a study of T cell repertoires in cytomegalovirus infection. Study-level background: Both recently identified HLA-C-restricted and well-studied HLA-B-restricted CMV epitopes were used in the study. It can be stated that public TCR beta signatures indicated CMV infection as well as a matching HLA type.

V was clipped by 8 bases and J by 2 bases, with 13 bases between them. Germline V gives CDR1 MNHNY, CDR2 SVGAGI (reference sequence). There are 13 residues in the CDR3. Broader study findings: HLA-C-restricted CMV clonotypes gave the most frequent clonotype in two of eight donors. Identification of carriers of CMV plus the relevant HLA was performed using cumulative public TCR beta family frequency.

This TCR came from a human donor in good health (CMV status not recorded). Some clones in this sample may be carry-over from other donors' samples. The chain combines TRBV6-6 with TRBJ2-7, with D maybe TRBD1 (5 bases). The sequenced sample was CD8+ T cells from cultured PBMCs, obtained from culture after CMV antigen stimulation. The CDR3 loop is CASGSGLTYEQYF. In DNA, the CDR3 is TGTGCCAGCGGGTCAGGGCTTACCTACGAGCAGTACTTC.